The clone carrying this T cell receptor (beta chain) was observed a handful of times. Its antigen remains unknown. This sample is drawn from a study of early T cells in non-severe SARS-CoV-2 infection. Looking at the study overall: Bulk RNA from unsorted whole blood was sequenced; chains were unpaired. Regarding the study as a whole: Matching against VDJdb likely underestimated virus-specific expansions, favoring anti-spike CD8.

Researchers attached unique molecular identifiers to individual cDNA molecules. Each CDR3 protein is one row after TCRdb ran MiXCR on the 5' RACE reads. The data show about 50,000 distinct CDR3 sequences, with about 15% seen just once and roughly 4% held by the top ten. Germline loops: CDR1 LNHDA, CDR2 SQIVND (reference sequence). This CDR3 has 15 residues. V lost 7 bases to trimming and J lost 1 base, with 13 bases between them. The origin of this receptor is an adult who was a healthcare worker with PCR-confirmed SARS-CoV-2 infection or an uninfected control (not recorded which). The chain links TRBV19 to TRBJ2-2; possible D gene TRBD2, 6 bases. This specimen consisted of whole blood, obtained at baseline. The CDR3: CASNVGLLNTGELFF. Written as DNA, the CDR3 is TGTGCCAGTAACGTCGGACTATTGAACACCGGGGAGCTGTTTTTT.